The sequence of this T cell receptor (beta chain) was determined in a study of blood T cell repertoires in COVID-19. As originally analysed: Cell counts per sample came from amplifying reference gene primers. The repertoire was sequenced with immunoSEQ multiplex PCR; TCRdb's copy has only in-frame clones and lacks some. V and J calls and clone size are copied from that table; D and trimming were computed from the DNA. The data hold 100,000 to 150,000 clones, with 60% to 85% observed a single time. This clone was seen only once. The CDR3 is made up of 12 amino acids. Trimming left V 7 bases short and J 7 bases short, with 13 bases between. Germline V gene lookup returns CDR1 MDHEN and CDR2 SYDVKM.

The J gene is TRBJ1-2, the V gene TRBV28; tentative D call: TRBD1 (5 bases). The source is a human donor with acute or convalescent COVID-19. The donor label of this sample is uncertain. Specimen: peripheral blood. As DNA, the CDR3 is TGTGCCAGCACCCCAAACCAGGGTGGCTACACCTTC. This gives the protein CASTPNQGGYTF.